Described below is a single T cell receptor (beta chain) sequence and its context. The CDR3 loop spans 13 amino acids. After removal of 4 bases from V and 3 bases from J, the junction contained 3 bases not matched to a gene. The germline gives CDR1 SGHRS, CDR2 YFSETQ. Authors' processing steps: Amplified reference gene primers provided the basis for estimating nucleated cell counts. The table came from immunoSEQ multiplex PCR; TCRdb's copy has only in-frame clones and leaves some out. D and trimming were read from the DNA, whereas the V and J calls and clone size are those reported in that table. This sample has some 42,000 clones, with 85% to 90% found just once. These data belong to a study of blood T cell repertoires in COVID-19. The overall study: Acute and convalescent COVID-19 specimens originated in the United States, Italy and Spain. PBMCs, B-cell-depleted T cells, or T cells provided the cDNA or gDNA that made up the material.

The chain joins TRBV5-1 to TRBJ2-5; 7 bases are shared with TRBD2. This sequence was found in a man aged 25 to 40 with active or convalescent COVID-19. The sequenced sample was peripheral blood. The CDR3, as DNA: TGCGCCAGCAGCCAGGCGGGAGAAGAGACCCAGTACTTC. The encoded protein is CASSQAGEETQYF.